Listed below are T cell receptor beta chains from one sample, sequenced in a study of cytomegalovirus exposure and HLA in healthy donors. The assay was immunoSEQ multiplex PCR, and TCRdb's table has in-frame clones only and misses some. The data hold hundreds of thousands of clones, with 60% to 85% observed a single time. Sequencing was done on a sample of PBMCs. These receptors all come from a man aged 35 to 55 in good health and CMV-seronegative. Both conserved end residues are part of each CDR3. The order of the fields is clone size, J gene, D gene, CDR3 length, V gene, CDR3 DNA, CDR3 protein. The D gene is left open where the match is weak. Clone size is given for some rows only: seen once, a few or many times, or a class if the clone is expanded.

NA	TRBJ1-5	NA	13	TRBV7-6	TGTGCCAGCAGCCCCCAAGAGAATCAGCCCCAGCATTTT	CASSPQENQPQHF
NA	TRBJ1-4	NA	13	TRBV27	TGTGCCAGCAGTTACCGGGGGGGTGAAAAACTGTTTTTT	CASSYRGGEKLFF
NA	TRBJ2-7	TRBD2	15	TRBV18	TGTGCCAGCTCACCCTACGGGACTACCAACTACGAGCAGTACTTC	CASSPYGTTNYEQYF
NA	TRBJ1-3	NA	17	TRBV4-2	TGTGCCAGCAGCCAAGATCTACGAGTCCTCTCTGGAAACACCATATATTTT	CASSQDLRVLSGNTIYF
few	TRBJ1-3	TRBD1	15	TRBV7-9	TGTGCCAGCAGCTTAGGCAGGGGGCATGGAAACACCATATATTTT	CASSLGRGHGNTIYF
NA	TRBJ1-2	NA	13	TRBV14	TGTGCCAGCAGCCTGGGGCAGGGCTATGGCTACACCTTC	CASSLGQGYGYTF
NA	TRBJ1-2	NA	13	TRBV7-9	TGTGCCAGCAGCCCCGGTAGTCACTATGGCTACACCTTC	CASSPGSHYGYTF
NA	TRBJ1-2	TRBD1	17	TRBV11-2	TGTGCCAGCAGCCGGGGGGGGACAGGGGGCCTTAACTATGGCTACACCTTC	CASSRGGTGGLNYGYTF
NA	TRBJ1-6	NA	16	TRBV5-1	TGCGCCAGCAGCTTGGCTATGAGCTCCTATAATTCACCCCTCCACTTT	CASSLAMSSYNSPLHF
NA	TRBJ1-5	NA	14	TRBV10-3	TGTGCCATCAGTCAGGGGATATGGGATCAGCCCCAGCATTTT	CAISQGIWDQPQHF
NA	TRBJ2-5	TRBD2	13	TRBV4-1	TGCGCCAGCAGCCCCTCGGGAGGGGAGACCCAGTACTTC	CASSPSGGETQYF
NA	TRBJ2-7	TRBD2	15	TRBV7-8	TGTGCCAGCAGCTTACGTGGGAGGGGAAAGGAGGAGCAGTACTTC	CASSLRGRGKEEQYF
NA	TRBJ2-1	TRBD2	15	TRBV28	TGTGCCAGCAGTTTCTCAGAAGGGCGGGAGGATGAGCAGTTCTTC	CASSFSEGREDEQFF
NA	TRBJ1-6	NA	16	TRBV25-1	TGTGCCAGCAGTAAGGACAGTTTTAACTATAATTCACCCCTCCACTTT	CASSKDSFNYNSPLHF
NA	TRBJ1-2	TRBD1	15	TRBV9	TGTGCCAGCAGCGTAAGGACAGGGGATGACTATGGCTACACCTTC	CASSVRTGDDYGYTF
NA	TRBJ1-4	NA	13	TRBV7-9	TGTGCCAGCAGCTTGGACGGGGGAAGAAAACTGTTTTTT	CASSLDGGRKLFF
NA	TRBJ1-2	TRBD1	14	TRBV10-3	TGTGCCATCAGTCCGGGACAGGGGGGCTATGGCTACACCTTC	CAISPGQGGYGYTF
NA	TRBJ1-5	TRBD1	14	TRBV28	TGTGCCAGCGCCTCGGACAGGGGGCGTCAGCCCCAGCATTTT	CASASDRGRQPQHF
NA	TRBJ2-7	NA	13	TRBV27	TGTGCCAGCACAGACAAAGCCTCCTACGAGCAGTACTTC	CASTDKASYEQYF
once	TRBJ2-5	TRBD2	15	TRBV7-2	TGTGCCAGCAGCTTGGGGGGAGGGCTGGGAGAGACCCAGTACTTC	CASSLGGGLGETQYF
NA	TRBJ1-3	NA	16	TRBV15	TGTGCCACCAGCAGAGATAGTGCCGTCTCTGGAAACACCATATATTTT	CATSRDSAVSGNTIYF
NA	TRBJ1-2	NA	15	TRBV7-9	TGTGCCACCCCGACTCCAGGGAGGGAAAACTATGGCTACACCTTC	CATPTPGRENYGYTF
NA	TRBJ2-3	NA	13	TRBV7-2	TGTGCCAGCAGCTCTGACCCAGGGGATACGCAGTATTTT	CASSSDPGDTQYF
NA	TRBJ2-1	NA	11	TRBV18	TGTGCCAGCTCACCTAGCAATGAGCAGTTCTTC	CASSPSNEQFF
NA	TRBJ2-1	TRBD1	14	TRBV5-6	TGTGCCAGCAGCTCTCAGGGGGCAATTAATGAGCAGTTCTTC	CASSSQGAINEQFF
NA	TRBJ2-1	TRBD2	16	TRBV7-2	TGTGCCAGCAGCCTGGTCGGGACTAGCGGGAGTGGGGAGCAGTTCTTC	CASSLVGTSGSGEQFF
NA	TRBJ1-6	TRBD1	15	TRBV5-1	TGCGCCAGCAGCCTACAGGGGGCCGGGAATTCACCCCTCCACTTT	CASSLQGAGNSPLHF
few	TRBJ2-2	NA	13	TRBV28	TGTGCCAGCAGTTTTAGAATCACCGGGGAGCTGTTTTTT	CASSFRITGELFF
NA	TRBJ2-5	TRBD1	14	TRBV6-6	TGTGCCAGCGGGGGGACAGGGCGTCAAGAGACCCAGTACTTC	CASGGTGRQETQYF
NA	TRBJ1-2	NA	9	TRBV21-1	TGTGCCGGGGGCAAGGGCTACACCTTC	CAGGKGYTF
NA	TRBJ2-3	NA	15	TRBV11-2	TGTGCCAGCAGCTTCGTTGAGCCCCCCTCTGATACGCAGTATTTT	CASSFVEPPSDTQYF
NA	TRBJ2-5	TRBD2	14	TRBV4-3	TGCGCCAGCAGCCAAGAGAGCGGGAAGAAGACCCAGTACTTC	CASSQESGKKTQYF
NA	TRBJ2-7	NA	13	TRBV7-9	TGTGCCAGCAACTCCTTCGGAGGTTACGAGCAGTACTTC	CASNSFGGYEQYF
NA	TRBJ2-5	NA	15	TRBV5-4	TGTGCCAGCAGCTCCCCGGATAATTGGCGGGAGACCCAGTACTTC	CASSSPDNWRETQYF
NA	TRBJ2-5	TRBD1	14	TRBV11-2	TGTGCCAGCAGCTTTCCGGGACAGTTAACGCCCCAGTACTTC	CASSFPGQLTPQYF
once	TRBJ2-1	TRBD2	12	TRBV2	TGTGCCAGCAGTCCGACTAGCGGGGTCTCGTTCTTC	CASSPTSGVSFF
NA	TRBJ1-6	NA	16	TRBV15	TGTGCCACCAGCAAAGAAAGAACAGAAAGGGGTTCACCCCTCCACTTT	CATSKERTERGSPLHF
NA	TRBJ2-3	NA	14	TRBV7-3	TGTGCCAGCAGCTCGGACAGCAGCACAGATACGCAGTATTTT	CASSSDSSTDTQYF
NA	TRBJ1-5	TRBD1	15	TRBV27	TGTGCCAGCAGTTGGACAGGACATAGCAATCAGCCCCAGCATTTT	CASSWTGHSNQPQHF
NA	TRBJ1-1	NA	14	TRBV18	TGTGCCAGCTCACCCAATGGGGGGGACACTGAAGCTTTCTTT	CASSPNGGDTEAFF
NA	TRBJ2-7	TRBD1	13	TRBV29-1	TGCAGCGTCCCCGGGACAGGGCTGTACGAGCAGTACTTC	CSVPGTGLYEQYF
few	TRBJ1-1	NA	13	TRBV5-1	TGCGCCAGCAGCCGCCAGGGTGCAGCTGAAGCTTTCTTT	CASSRQGAAEAFF
once	TRBJ2-5	TRBD2	16	TRBV5-4	TGTGCCAGCAGCCGATTGGGGCGGGAGGCTGAAGAGACCCAGTACTTC	CASSRLGREAEETQYF
NA	TRBJ2-7	TRBD2	14	TRBV7-2	TGTGCCAGCAGCTTTAGCGGGAGTTACTACGAGCAGTACTTC	CASSFSGSYYEQYF
NA	TRBJ1-6	TRBD1	15	TRBV5-1	TGCGCCAGCAGCTTGTGGGACAGGGGCAATTCACCCCTCCACTTT	CASSLWDRGNSPLHF
few	TRBJ2-7	NA	15	TRBV4-3	TGCGCCAGCAGCCAAGATGGAACAGGGAACTACGAGCAGTACTTC	CASSQDGTGNYEQYF
NA	TRBJ2-3	NA	15	TRBV7-8	TGTGCCAGCAGCAAACCTCGCGAGGGCACAGATACGCAGTATTTT	CASSKPREGTDTQYF
NA	TRBJ1-2	TRBD1	15	TRBV5-5	TGTGCCAGCAGAAATGGGACAGCATCCTACTATGGCTACACCTTC	CASRNGTASYYGYTF
NA	TRBJ2-3	NA	13	TRBV7-9	TGTGCCAGCAGCTTTCTTGGAGGAGATACGCAGTATTTT	CASSFLGGDTQYF
NA	TRBJ1-1	NA	16	TRBV2	TGTGCCAGCAGTGAGAGAGGACATTATATGAACACTGAAGCTTTCTTT	CASSERGHYMNTEAFF
few	TRBJ1-1	NA	12	TRBV7-9	TGTGCCAGCAGCTTAGGGGGCAGGGGCCCGGGCTTT	CASSLGGRGPGF
NA	TRBJ1-4	NA	15	TRBV9	TGTGCCAGCAGCGTAGGGCCAGGGACTAATGAAAAACTGTTTTTT	CASSVGPGTNEKLFF